Sequencing of this T cell receptor (beta chain) was carried out in a study of CD8+ T cells in alopecia areata. The study, taken as a whole, reports: Researchers reported that TCR sharing among patients proved less clear than in mice, possibly HLA-linked. Lesional scalp exceeded normal scalp in clonality, especially in alopecia totalis/universalis.

RNA was extracted and reverse transcribed into cDNA as the sequencing template. Clones were read by immunoSEQ multiplex PCR, and TCRdb kept only the in-frame ones, dropping some. The data contain about 150,000 clones, more than 45% of them seen just once; the ten biggest clones take up approximately 20%. With respect to this clone: Its target is not known.

V dropped 5 bases and J dropped 4; count of bases not matched to a gene: 6. CDR1 GTSNPN and CDR2 SVGIG come from the germline V gene (reference sequence). There are 13 residues in the CDR3. The authors sorted CD4+ and CD8+ T cells from PBMCs. This TCR was sampled from a human donor with alopecia areata. Sample: CD8+ T cells sorted from blood, taken at week 0. The rearrangement links TRBV30 to TRBJ1-2; 8 positions match TRBD1. CDR3 protein: CAWLDRGSYGYTF. The CDR3 coding sequence is TGTGCCTGGTTAGACAGGGGTTCCTATGGCTACACCTTC.